The 10 T cell receptor beta chains below all came from one sample that was sequenced in a study of shared T cell receptors in the human thymus. Measured with immunoSEQ multiplex PCR; TCRdb has only the in-frame clones, and not every one. The sample holds roughly 500,000 clones, roughly 74% seen once. The same sample was also studied in work on human thymus T cells.

The sequenced sample consisted of thymocytes. The receptors were sampled from a boy under three years old with a congenital heart defect.

This clone appeared a few times. The chain is built from TRBV5-4 and TRBJ2-5; 11 bases are a match to TRBD1. V trimming: 0 bases; J trimming: 5 bases; junction bases outside the gene matches: 9. CDR3 size: 17 residues. Germline V gene sequence: CDR1 SGHNT, CDR2 YYREEE (reference sequence). CDR3 sequence: CASSLGPWTGGEETQYF. As DNA, the CDR3 is TGTGCCAGCAGCTTGGGCCCCTGGACAGGGGGCGAGGAGACCCAGTACTTC.

The J gene is TRBJ2-2, the V gene TRBV7-6, with 7 bases lining up with TRBD1. Per germline, CDR1 SGHVS and CDR2 FNYEAQ. This CDR3 spans 14 amino acids. V gave up 4 bases and J gave up 3 bases; unmatched junction bases: 2. The CDR3 DNA is TGTGCCAGCAGCTGGACAGGCTACACCGGGGAGCTGTTTTTT. Encoded protein: CASSWTGYTGELFF.

The chain carries TRBV7-2 and TRBJ2-7, with a weak D call TRBD2 (6 bases). V was clipped by 2 bases and J by 3 bases, with 17 bases between them. The CDR3 loop spans 16 amino acids. Per the germline V gene, CDR1 is SGHTA and CDR2 is FQGNSA. CDR3 DNA sequence: TGTGCCAGCAGCTTAACCCCGGGACTGCAAAACTACGAGCAGTACTTC. This codes for CASSLTPGLQNYEQYF.

The chain carries TRBV5-4 and TRBJ2-3; D perhaps matches TRBD2 (5 bases). Germline V lookup: CDR1 SGHNT, CDR2 YYREEE (reference sequence). This CDR3 contains 15 residues. V lost 0 bases and J lost 0, with 8 bases in between. Written as DNA, the CDR3 is TGTGCCAGCAGCTTGGATCTAGCCAGCACAGATACGCAGTATTTT. Protein product: CASSLDLASTDTQYF. Combining the CDR3 with reference TRBV5-4 and TRBJ2-3 gives the whole variable domain ETGVTQSPTHLIKTRGQQVTLRCSSQSGHNTVSWYQQALGQGPQFIFQYYREEENGRGNFPPRFSGLQFPNYSSELNVNALELDDSALYLCASSLDLASTDTQYFGPGTRLTVL.

The CDR3 nucleotides read TGTGCAAGACTGCACACATTGGACAGGGGGCGGCTCCGGCAGTTCTTC. Its translation: CARLHTLDRGRLRQFF. The chain is built from TRBV12-2 and TRBJ2-1; the D call TRBD1 from the table was never checked on the DNA. TRBV12-2 is labeled a pseudogene. There are 16 residues in the CDR3.

The rearrangement uses TRBV28 and TRBJ1-5; D gene unclear. Germline CDR1 is MDHEN and CDR2 is SYDVKM. Trimming pared 2 bases from V and 4 bases from J, leaving 6 bases between. This CDR3 region has 13 residues. The CDR3 region is CASSLPSNQPQHF. The CDR3 DNA is TGTGCCAGCAGTTTACCTTCGAATCAGCCCCAGCATTTT.

In its sample, this clone was seen once. The chain joins TRBV5-1 to TRBJ1-5, with 7 bases fitting TRBD1. CDR3 length: 16 residues. Trimming removed 3 bases from V and 6 bases from J; junction bases left unmatched: 12. The germline V gene encodes CDR1 SGHRS and CDR2 YFSETQ. CDR3 nucleotide sequence: TGCGCCAGCAGCTACGTGAGACAGGGCGACACTCAGCCCCAGCATTTT. Protein product: CASSYVRQGDTQPQHF.

The J gene is TRBJ2-1, the V gene TRBV4-1; 7 nucleotides line up with TRBD2. Trimming removed 1 base from V and 4 bases from J; junction bases left unmatched: 7. The germline CDR1 and CDR2 sequences are MGHRA and YSYEKL. The CDR3 runs 16 residues. CDR3 nucleotides: TGCGCCAGCAGCCAAGCGAGCCTAGCGGAATACAATGAGCAGTTCTTC. Its translation is CASSQASLAEYNEQFF.

The rearrangement uses TRBV6-1 and TRBJ2-7, with D maybe TRBD2 (6 bases). CDR3 length equals 13 residues. The V end was cut by 6 bases, the J end by 2 bases, with 11 bases between. Germline CDR1 reads MNHNS; CDR2 reads SASEGT. The chain's CDR3 is CASRLADTYEQYF. The CDR3 nucleotides read TGTGCCAGCAGACTAGCAGACACCTACGAGCAGTACTTC.

The J gene is TRBJ2-5, the V gene TRBV6-1, with D perhaps matching TRBD1 (5 bases). Germline V gene data show CDR1 as MNHNS and CDR2 as SASEGT. The V and J ends lost 7 bases and 2 bases respectively, with 17 bases between them. The CDR3 runs 15 residues. The CDR3: CASTQSTVRQETQYF. The CDR3 coding sequence is TGTGCCAGCACCCAATCGACAGTTAGACAAGAGACCCAGTACTTC.